This TCR beta chain was observed in a study of shared clonotypes between healthy human individuals (TCRdb year 2020). Broadly, across the study: Two women and a few men aged 18 to 49 years were included in the cohort. To increase sequencing depth and limit assay-specific biases, different laboratories used diverse techniques to prepare libraries and sequence TCR repertoires. For each donor, three plates each were used for CD4 naive and CD4 memory, two plates were used for CD8 naive, and one plate was used for CD8 memory. Each donor's leukapheresis produced roughly between about 0.8 and 8.9 billion PBMCs. Blood TCR repertoires of about 5 healthy adults were deeply sequenced to estimate repertoire size and the extent of clonotype sharing between individuals.

Overall study results and their limits: Pairwise subsampling indicated that sequencing depth was expected to affect the degree of clonotype sharing among donors. Naive subsets generally had larger estimated clonotype richness than memory subsets did. Sampling was restricted to blood, and TCR repertoires in tissue are likely to differ from TCR repertoires in blood. Incomplete sequencing was indicated by rarefaction of sorted-subset datasets, despite the large sequencing depth. Because the study included a small number of donors, the genetic and exposure-history diversity represented was limited. When several donors were compared, the shared fraction of clonotypes was about 5.5% for naive CD4, 3% to 4% for naive CD8, 2.3% for memory CD4, and 0.4% for memory CD8. Compared with non-shared clonotypes, clonotypes shared by all four sorted-subset donors had higher generation probabilities.

Using the deep immunoSEQ assay, TCR CDR3 regions were amplified from genomic DNA by multiplex PCR. Extracted genomic DNA from each cell subset was distributed evenly across all wells of several immunoSEQ 96-well plates, and each plate was treated as a replicate. Each replicate PCR for sorted subsets received around 0.2 ug genomic DNA, equal to roughly 30,000 T cell genomes. Purified libraries were quantified with a Qubit 3.0 fluorometer, sized on a Bioanalyzer 2100, and re-quantified with the KAPA Library Quantification kit. A separate single-read 150-cycle Illumina NextSeq 550 flow cell was used to sequence each immunoSEQ 96-well plate. Concerning the study's data processing: Because only junctional sequences without quality scores were contained in the immunoSEQ output, filtering matching that applied to full-length reads could not be performed. Sequences were annotated with PyIR, a Python wrapper for IgBLAST v1.9, using IMGT germline references to assign V/J genes and CDR3. Any read was removed if the V/J assignment was weak (E-value above 1e-6), the CDR3 was missing, or the read contained stop codons, out-of-frame junctions, or ambiguous translated residues. V3J clonotypes were defined as sequences sharing an identical inferred V gene, J gene, and CDR3 amino acid sequence. To compute the percentage overlap between repertoires, the number of shared unique clonotypes was divided by the size of the smaller repertoire. Richness of each repertoire was evaluated using RTK rarefaction, the Chao1 estimator, and Recon v2.1 estimates of unobserved clonotypes. OLGA was used to compute generation probabilities for all TCRbeta clonotypes that the gDNA method yielded from a handful of donors. TCRdb took this table from immuneACCESS and kept in-frame rearrangements with V and J called. Such tables lack part of the clones; where checked against another copy, unresolved V genes explain under half of the gap, and the rest is unexplained. V, J and clone size derive from that table, while D and trimming were established from the DNA sequence. In all, the sample holds some 2,100,000 clones, and 90% to 95% of those were seen once. The ten largest account for 1.7% of the sample.

The germline V gene encodes CDR1 MNHNY and CDR2 SVGAGI (reference sequence). Including cysteine and phenylalanine, the CDR3 has 16 amino acids. The only DNA kept is the CDR3, 48 bases in frame from the first base. For this chain, trimming is 1 base at the V end and 5 bases at the J end, and the number of junction bases without a gene match is 6. CD8 naive samples were CD45RO-negative cells positively selected for CCR7, giving a CD45RA+CCR7+ population that excluded TemRA cells. The donors were healthy, HIV-negative adults with no recently reported acute infections or vaccinations. Every donor was a Caucasian adult living in Nashville, Tennessee, USA. Blood was collected by leukapheresis, and PBMCs were isolated by Ficoll-Histopaque density gradient centrifugation and then cryopreserved in liquid nitrogen vapor phase. Analytical flow cytometry was used to check the purity and quantity of every magnetically sorted T cell population. Genomic DNA was isolated from every sorted fraction and measured by UV absorbance on a Nanodrop 2000c.

Details on this clone: Its antigen is unknown. Base quality data are lacking; no much larger clone is found one base away.

What was sequenced was naive CD8+ T cells from PBMCs. This specimen's cell subset or site label, per the study, means: CD45RA+CCR7+. This TCR was sampled from a man aged 18 to 30 in good health. Some clones in this sample may be carry-over from other donors' samples. The receptor chain draws on TRBV6-6 and TRBJ2-5; TRBD2 matches 11 bases in the middle. The sequenced DNA is TGTGCCAGCAGTTACTGGACTAGCGGGTTAAACGAGACCCAGTACTTC. Protein translation: CASSYWTSGLNETQYF.